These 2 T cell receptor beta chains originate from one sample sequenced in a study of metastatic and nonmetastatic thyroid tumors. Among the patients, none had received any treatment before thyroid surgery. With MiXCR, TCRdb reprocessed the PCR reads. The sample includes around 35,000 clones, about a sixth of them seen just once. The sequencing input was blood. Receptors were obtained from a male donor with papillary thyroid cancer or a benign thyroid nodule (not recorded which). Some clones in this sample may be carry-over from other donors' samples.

The CDR3 sequence is CASSYGDSRREQFF. CDR3 sequence (DNA): TGTGCCAGCAGCTACGGGGACTCCCGCCGTGAGCAGTTCTTC. The V gene is TRBV5-4, the J gene TRBJ2-1, with D possibly being TRBD2 (6 bases). The CDR3 extends over 14 amino acids. The germline V and J ends were trimmed by 3 bases and 9 bases, with 16 bases remaining between them. Germline values: CDR1 SGHNT, CDR2 YYREEE (reference sequence). The variable domain in full, completed from reference TRBV5-4 and TRBJ2-1, reads ETGVTQSPTHLIKTRGQQVTLRCSSQSGHNTVSWYQQALGQGPQFIFQYYREEENGRGNFPPRFSGLQFPNYSSELNVNALELDDSALYLCASSYGDSRREQFFGPGTRLTVL.

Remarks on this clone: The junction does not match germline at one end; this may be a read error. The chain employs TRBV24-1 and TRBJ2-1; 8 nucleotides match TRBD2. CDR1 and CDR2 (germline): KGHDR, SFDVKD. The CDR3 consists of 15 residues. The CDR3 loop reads CATSAGTSGNNGQFF. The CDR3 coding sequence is TGTGCCACCAGTGCCGGAACTAGCGGTAACAATGGGCAGTTCTTC.